Shown below are 26 T cell receptor beta chains from a single sample sequenced in a study of cytomegalovirus exposure and HLA in healthy donors. This PCR relied on a set of 60 Vbeta primers and 13 Jbeta primers. The data were produced by immunoSEQ multiplex PCR, yet TCRdb's version contains in-frame clones alone and is incomplete. The profile shows roughly 150,000 clones, roughly 82% of them singletons. Sequenced: PBMCs. These TCRs come from a woman aged 50 to 60 in good health and CMV-seropositive.

This clone was detected a few times. V and J are TRBV6-1 and TRBJ1-5, with D possibly being TRBD1 (6 bases). Germline CDR1 reads MNHNS; CDR2 reads SASEGT. Trimming removed 3 bases from V and 3 bases from J, with 18 bases in between. The CDR3 has 17 residues. The CDR3, as DNA: TGTGCCAGCAGTGACGACAGGACCCCAGAGCTCAATCAGCCCCAGCATTTT. Translated, it gives CASSDDRTPELNQPQHF.

The J gene is TRBJ1-3, the V gene TRBV4-1; D perhaps matches TRBD1 (6 bases). Germline CDR1 reads MGHRA; CDR2 reads YSYEKL. This CDR3 has 17 residues. Trimming stripped 0 bases from V and 0 bases from J, with 12 bases between. The CDR3 is CASSQERGSFSGNTIYF. CDR3 DNA: TGCGCCAGCAGCCAAGAGAGGGGGAGCTTCTCTGGAAACACCATATATTTT.

The rearrangement joins TRBV19 to TRBJ2-5, with TRBD1 identical over 8 bases. The CDR3 is 15 amino acids. The V segment lost 2 bases and the J segment 4 bases; nucleotides outside the gene matches: 6. Per the germline V gene, CDR1 is LNHDA and CDR2 is SQIVND (reference sequence). This CDR3 is CASSILTGDLETQYF. CDR3 bases: TGTGCCAGTAGTATATTGACAGGGGACTTAGAGACCCAGTACTTC.

The chain joins TRBV28 to TRBJ1-4; 7 bases match TRBD1. The CDR3 extends over 18 amino acids. After removal of 5 bases from V and 12 bases from J, the junction contained 24 bases not matched to a gene. The germline CDR1 and CDR2 sequences are MDHEN and SYDVKM. The CDR3 region is CASSPRQGGFRRPQELFF. In nucleotides, the CDR3 is TGTGCCAGCAGTCCACGACAGGGAGGATTCCGAAGGCCCCAAGAACTGTTTTTT.

This clone was observed a single time. The chain has TRBV5-1 and TRBJ1-4; 7 nucleotides align to TRBD1. V was clipped by 3 bases and J by 0 bases; unmatched bases: 5. The CDR3 is 16 amino acids. Germline values: CDR1 SGHRS, CDR2 YFSETQ. CDR3 sequence: CASSYDRVATNEKLFF. For the CDR3, the DNA is TGCGCCAGCAGCTACGACAGGGTGGCAACTAATGAAAAACTGTTTTTT.

This clone occurred a few times. Other DNA sequences from this sample encode an identical CDR3 as well. This chain connects TRBV9 to TRBJ2-1; 7 nucleotides agree with TRBD1. CDR1 and CDR2 (germline): SGDLS, YYNGEE. J was trimmed by 6 bases and V by 0 bases; bases with no gene match: 3. This CDR3 is 14 amino acids long. The chain's CDR3 is CASSVGAGGNEQFF. Here the CDR3 DNA reads TGTGCCAGCAGCGTAGGAGCAGGGGGCAATGAGCAGTTCTTC.

The chain couples TRBV7-6 to TRBJ1-4, with TRBD1 matching over 9 bases. J gave up 8 bases and V 1 base, and 5 bases lay outside the gene matches. This CDR3 is built from 15 residues. CDR1 is SGHVS and CDR2 is FNYEAQ in the germline V gene. DNA of the CDR3: TGTGCCAGCAGCTTAGGGGACAGGGAGAGGGAAAAACTGTTTTTT. It codes for CASSLGDREREKLFF.

The J gene is TRBJ2-1, the V gene TRBV27; 13 bases agree with TRBD2. Germline CDR1 and CDR2: MNHEY and SMNVEV (reference sequence). There are 17 residues in the CDR3. Trimming at V came to 8 bases and at J to 4 bases, leaving 11 bases not matched to a gene. The CDR3 nucleotides read TGTGCCAGCTCCTCGACTAGCGGGGGGCCCATTTACAATGAGCAGTTCTTC. Protein sequence: CASSSTSGGPIYNEQFF.

The chain employs TRBV27 and TRBJ2-6, with TRBD1 matching 7 bases. There are 15 residues in the CDR3. The V gene's germline CDR1 is MNHEY and CDR2 SMNVEV (reference sequence). V gave up 6 bases and J gave up 0 bases; unmatched junction bases: 2. The CDR3 DNA reads as TGTGCCAGCAGGGCAGGGGGCTCTGGGGCCAACGTCCTGACTTTC. Translating it yields CASRAGGSGANVLTF.

The chain has TRBV7-8 and TRBJ1-5; D uncertain. Trimming left V 1 base short and J 6 bases short, with 4 bases between. There are 12 residues in the CDR3. Germline V lookup: CDR1 SGHVS, CDR2 FQNEAQ. This chain's CDR3 is CASSLGGQPQHF. CDR3 sequence (DNA): TGTGCCAGCAGCTTAGGAGGTCAGCCCCAGCATTTT.

This clone has a single count. This rearrangement joins TRBV2 to TRBJ2-7; D is perhaps TRBD2 (7 bases). Trimming shortened V by 2 bases and J by 3 bases, and 14 bases separated the two germline ends. This CDR3 comprises 15 residues. Germline values: CDR1 SNHLY, CDR2 FYNNEI. The CDR3 loop reads CASSERGGSLYEQYF. In DNA form, the CDR3 reads TGTGCCAGCAGTGAAAGGGGGGGGTCCCTCTACGAGCAGTACTTC.

V and J are TRBV6-6 and TRBJ2-2; 9 bases map to TRBD1. The V gene's germline CDR1 is MNHNY and CDR2 SVGAGI (reference sequence). The CDR3 runs to 15 residues. J was trimmed by 7 bases and V by 5 bases; bases with no gene match: 8. The CDR3 sequence: CASSTGTGRVGELFF. The CDR3 DNA reads as TGTGCCAGCAGTACGGGGACAGGGCGGGTCGGGGAGCTGTTTTTT.

Note on this clone: One end of the junction varies from germline; a read error may be responsible. V and J are TRBV4-3 and TRBJ2-6; weak D call: TRBD1 (5 bases). CDR3 length: 16 amino acids. CDR1 is LGHNA and CDR2 is YSLEER in the germline V gene. CDR3 sequence reads: CASSPSSMAGANVLAF. In nucleotides, the CDR3 is TGCGCCAGCAGCCCCTCTTCCATGGCTGGGGCCAACGTCCTGGCTTTC.

V usage is TRBV6-6 and J usage is TRBJ1-5, with 7 bases matching TRBD1. Looked up from germline, CDR1 is MNHNY and CDR2 is SVGAGI (reference sequence). V lost 6 bases, J lost 2 bases, and 7 bases stayed unmatched. This CDR3 region has 15 residues. Here the CDR3 reads CASRRDRVGNQPQHF. In DNA form, the CDR3 reads TGTGCCAGCAGACGAGACAGGGTTGGCAATCAGCCCCAGCATTTT.

This sequence joins TRBV9 and TRBJ2-3, with D maybe TRBD1 (5 bases). Germline assignment: CDR1 SGDLS and CDR2 YYNGEE. This CDR3 spans 15 amino acids. With 2 bases removed from V and 4 bases from J, the gap between germline ends came to 14 bases. CDR3 in amino acids: CASSVQWARADTQYF. For the CDR3, the DNA is TGTGCCAGCAGCGTGCAGTGGGCCAGGGCAGATACGCAGTATTTT.

The chain employs TRBV15 and TRBJ1-1, with 8 bases that match TRBD1. The J segment lost 1 base and the V segment lost 5 bases, leaving 6 bases of the junction unmatched. The germline gives CDR1 LNHNV, CDR2 YYDKDF (reference sequence). The CDR3 is 15 residues long. The CDR3 reads CATSEDRGSNTEAFF. The CDR3 coding sequence is TGTGCCACCAGCGAAGACAGGGGTTCGAACACTGAAGCTTTCTTT.

This chain uses TRBV13 with TRBJ2-7; D remains unclear. Germline V gene lookup returns CDR1 PRHDT and CDR2 FYEKMQ (reference sequence). V was trimmed by 5 bases and J by 7 bases, leaving 18 bases between them. CDR3 length equals 14 residues. The DNA for the CDR3 is TGTGCCAGCAGCCTCTACCGGCCCCTAGAAGAGCAGTACTTC. Residues: CASSLYRPLEEQYF.

The chain links TRBV7-6 to TRBJ2-2; D call uncertain. Trimming took 1 base from V and 7 from J, leaving 13 bases between them. This CDR3 has 15 amino acids. Germline V lookup: CDR1 SGHVS, CDR2 FNYEAQ. The CDR3 here is CASSLVRPDVGELFF. As DNA, the CDR3 is TGTGCCAGCAGCTTAGTCAGGCCTGATGTCGGGGAGCTGTTTTTT.

The chain is built from TRBV6-6 and TRBJ2-1, with 9 bases identical to TRBD2. J gave up 8 bases and V 8 bases, and 7 bases lay outside the gene matches. Germline CDR1 MNHNY, CDR2 SVGAGI (reference sequence). The CDR3 is 13 amino acids. The CDR3, as DNA: TGTGCCAGCCTTCCTAGCGGGGCATATGAGCAGTTCTTC. It yields the protein CASLPSGAYEQFF.

This chain links TRBV13 with TRBJ2-1, with 12 positions matching TRBD2. The CDR3 is 14 residues long. The germline V gene has CDR1 PRHDT and CDR2 FYEKMQ (reference sequence). V lost 8 bases, J lost 6 bases, and 5 bases stayed unmatched. The CDR3 sequence is CASRGLAGLNEQFF. The CDR3 DNA reads TGTGCCAGCCGCGGACTAGCGGGGCTCAATGAGCAGTTCTTC. Full variable domain (outside the CDR3, taken from reference TRBV13 and TRBJ2-1): AAGVIQSPRHLIKEKRETATLKCYPIPRHDTVYWYQQGPGQDPQFLISFYEKMQSDKGSIPDRFSAQQFSDYHSELNMSSLELGDSALYFCASRGLAGLNEQFFGPGTRLTVL.

Written as DNA, the CDR3 is TGTGCCTGGAGTGTGTGGGGGGGCAAAAGAAACTACACCTTC. Its protein product is CAWSVWGGKRNYTF. The V call is TRBV30, the J call TRBJ1-2; the D gene is possibly TRBD1 (6 bases). The V gene's germline CDR1 is GTSNPN and CDR2 SVGIG (reference sequence). Trimming removed 0 bases from V and 10 bases from J, with 18 bases in between. The CDR3 totals 14 residues.

The V gene is TRBV30, the J gene TRBJ2-1; 7 bases line up with TRBD1. The germline CDR1 and CDR2 sequences are GTSNPN and SVGIG (reference sequence). Trimming took 2 bases from V and 5 from J; bases not matched to a gene: 9. This CDR3 contains 15 residues. DNA of the CDR3: TGTGCCTGGAGTCCGACAGGGTTTCCACACAATGAGCAGTTCTTC. Translation: CAWSPTGFPHNEQFF.

The chain recombines TRBV18 with TRBJ2-1; 9 bases agree with TRBD1. This CDR3 has 15 residues. The V gene's germline CDR1 is KGHSH and CDR2 LQKENI. With 2 bases clipped from V and 7 bases from J, the junction kept 6 bases outside the gene matches. The CDR3 coding sequence is TGTGCCAGCTCACCAAAAGCGGGACAGGGTAATGAGCAGTTCTTC. Its protein product is CASSPKAGQGNEQFF.

The chain uses TRBV25-1 and TRBJ2-2; D remains unclear. V shed 4 bases and J shed 6 bases, with 6 bases lying between them. Looked up from germline, CDR1 is MGHDK and CDR2 is SYGVNS. The CDR3 length is 12 residues. The CDR3 sequence: CASSAPAGELFF. For the CDR3, the DNA is TGTGCCAGCAGTGCTCCCGCCGGGGAGCTGTTTTTT. The full variable domain, with the rest looked up from reference TRBV25-1 and TRBJ2-2, is EADIYQTPRYLVIGTGKKITLECSQTMGHDKMYWYQQDPGMELHLIHYSYGVNSTEKGDLSSESTVSRIRTEHFPLTLESARPSHTSQYLCASSAPAGELFFGEGSRLTVL.

To note about this clone: The same CDR3 also results from other DNA sequences found in this sample. The V gene is TRBV11-2, the J gene TRBJ2-7; TRBD1 is a possible D gene (6 bases). The CDR3 runs 16 residues. Trimming left V 5 bases short and J 2 bases short, with 19 bases between. Germline loops: CDR1 SGHAT, CDR2 FQNNGV. CDR3 protein: CASSPTSSGVAYEQYF. The DNA of the CDR3 is TGTGCCAGCAGCCCCACCTCATCAGGGGTGGCCTACGAGCAGTACTTC.

The chain joins TRBV6-5 to TRBJ2-7; D is undetermined. Trimming shortened V by 0 bases and J by 7 bases, and 19 bases separated the two germline ends. Germline CDR1 reads MNHEY; CDR2 reads SVGAGI. The CDR3 contains 16 residues. The CDR3 loop is CASSYSQQVSLVEQYF. The CDR3 nucleotides are TGTGCCAGCAGTTACTCCCAGCAGGTATCTCTGGTTGAGCAGTACTTC.